The rows below give T cell receptor beta chains drawn from one sample of a study of blood T cells in healthy people across ages. TCRdb processed the 5' RACE reads anew with MiXCR; each CDR3 protein has one entry. There are 660,000 or so distinct CDR3 sequences in the sample; about 54% occur only once, and roughly 34% lies in the top ten. Sequenced: blood. The receptors derive from a man aged 60 to 69 in good health. CDR3s include the opening cysteine and the closing phenylalanine or tryptophan. D genes are given only for firm matches. Rows may omit the clone size; those that give it use once, few, many or a size class.

v_gene: TRBV27
j_gene: TRBJ2-2
d_gene: TRBD1
abundance: NA
CDR3aa: CASRPQGAENTGELFF

v_gene: TRBV6-5
j_gene: TRBJ1-2
d_gene: TRBD1
abundance: few
CDR3aa: CASSYSMTGSSTYGYTF

v_gene: TRBV5-1
j_gene: TRBJ2-7
d_gene: TRBD1
abundance: NA
CDR3aa: CASSLALRQGGYEQYF

v_gene: TRBV5-1
j_gene: TRBJ2-3
d_gene: NA
abundance: few
CDR3aa: CASSLRQGPDTQYF

v_gene: TRBV3-1
j_gene: TRBJ2-5
d_gene: TRBD2
abundance: NA
CDR3aa: CASSQVASGPETQYF

v_gene: TRBV29-1
j_gene: TRBJ2-7
d_gene: NA
abundance: NA
CDR3aa: CSAPGRRTGVPPSATYEQYF

v_gene: TRBV7-2
j_gene: TRBJ2-7
d_gene: NA
abundance: many
CDR3aa: CASSLDGWTYSYEQYF

v_gene: TRBV7-9
j_gene: TRBJ1-2
d_gene: NA
abundance: few
CDR3aa: CASSPPPQGHGYTF

v_gene: TRBV20-1
j_gene: TRBJ2-1
d_gene: TRBD2
abundance: few
CDR3aa: CSAPSGGNNEQFF

v_gene: TRBV6-5
j_gene: TRBJ2-3
d_gene: TRBD1
abundance: NA
CDR3aa: CASVGRQGGTDTQYF

v_gene: TRBV7-2
j_gene: TRBJ2-1
d_gene: TRBD2
abundance: once
CDR3aa: CASSSPSGDYNEQFF

v_gene: TRBV9
j_gene: TRBJ2-7
d_gene: TRBD2
abundance: NA
CDR3aa: CASSVGGLVYNEQYF

v_gene: TRBV6-2/TRBV6-3
j_gene: TRBJ2-3
d_gene: TRBD2
abundance: NA
CDR3aa: CASSTGTSGRASTDTQYF

v_gene: TRBV5-1
j_gene: TRBJ1-6
d_gene: NA
abundance: NA
CDR3aa: CASSLVAAATSGLDPLHF

v_gene: TRBV29-1
j_gene: TRBJ2-3
d_gene: TRBD2
abundance: NA
CDR3aa: CSVPTSADTQYF

v_gene: TRBV20-1
j_gene: TRBJ1-1
d_gene: NA
abundance: NA
CDR3aa: CSASWLNTEAFF

v_gene: TRBV7-2
j_gene: TRBJ1-6
d_gene: NA
abundance: few
CDR3aa: CASSTDRNSPLHF

v_gene: TRBV9
j_gene: TRBJ2-5
d_gene: NA
abundance: NA
CDR3aa: CASSVGPGGYQETQYF

v_gene: TRBV3-1
j_gene: TRBJ2-5
d_gene: NA
abundance: NA
CDR3aa: CASSSRADQETQYF

v_gene: TRBV11-2
j_gene: TRBJ1-4
d_gene: NA
abundance: NA
CDR3aa: CASRRGEDEKLFF

v_gene: TRBV6-6
j_gene: TRBJ1-4
d_gene: NA
abundance: once
CDR3aa: CASSPVGEKLFF

v_gene: TRBV2
j_gene: TRBJ2-5
d_gene: TRBD2
abundance: once
CDR3aa: CASSPISGTNQYTQYF

v_gene: TRBV12-5
j_gene: NA
d_gene: TRBD1
abundance: NA
CDR3aa: CASGLAPTGAEQYF

v_gene: TRBV29-1
j_gene: TRBJ2-7
d_gene: TRBD1
abundance: few
CDR3aa: CSVIPGQGGQYF

v_gene: TRBV15
j_gene: TRBJ1-6
d_gene: NA
abundance: NA
CDR3aa: CATRGAGGYYNSPLHF

v_gene: TRBV18
j_gene: TRBJ2-1
d_gene: NA
abundance: NA
CDR3aa: CASSPPGREQFF

v_gene: TRBV20-1
j_gene: TRBJ2-5
d_gene: TRBD2
abundance: once
CDR3aa: CSAPEWGGYQETQYF

v_gene: TRBV6-1
j_gene: TRBJ1-6
d_gene: NA
abundance: NA
CDR3aa: CASRAGVTYNSPLHF

v_gene: TRBV20-1
j_gene: TRBJ2-5
d_gene: NA
abundance: NA
CDR3aa: CSARDSFQRQTLGNEQYF

v_gene: TRBV20-1
j_gene: TRBJ2-1
d_gene: TRBD2
abundance: NA
CDR3aa: CSAATSGGANEQFF

v_gene: TRBV9
j_gene: TRBJ1-1
d_gene: NA
abundance: NA
CDR3aa: CASSARGGQAEAFF

v_gene: TRBV20-1
j_gene: TRBJ2-1
d_gene: NA
abundance: few
CDR3aa: CSAYQGEQFF

v_gene: TRBV7-2
j_gene: TRBJ2-3
d_gene: NA
abundance: NA
CDR3aa: CASSFGGRDTQYF

v_gene: TRBV12-3/TRBV12-4
j_gene: TRBJ1-2
d_gene: NA
abundance: few
CDR3aa: CASSFGGQAYGYTF

v_gene: TRBV20-1
j_gene: TRBJ2-5
d_gene: NA
abundance: NA
CDR3aa: CSDSPGTAGETQYF

v_gene: TRBV20-1
j_gene: TRBJ2-4
d_gene: NA
abundance: NA
CDR3aa: CSGGPAGDIQYF

v_gene: TRBV11-2
j_gene: TRBJ2-1
d_gene: TRBD1
abundance: NA
CDR3aa: CASAGTVPSYNEQFF

v_gene: TRBV10-2
j_gene: TRBJ2-3
d_gene: TRBD2
abundance: NA
CDR3aa: CASGTSRTDTQYF

v_gene: TRBV20-1
j_gene: TRBJ2-7
d_gene: NA
abundance: few
CDR3aa: CSARDGGTSVSQYF

v_gene: TRBV12-3/TRBV12-4
j_gene: TRBJ2-1
d_gene: NA
abundance: few
CDR3aa: CASSPTLEEQFF

v_gene: TRBV6-1
j_gene: TRBJ1-2
d_gene: NA
abundance: NA
CDR3aa: CALRGANDYGYTF

v_gene: TRBV29-1
j_gene: TRBJ2-7
d_gene: NA
abundance: NA
CDR3aa: CSVEGARPTYEQYF

v_gene: TRBV10-3
j_gene: TRBJ1-4
d_gene: NA
abundance: NA
CDR3aa: CAISELQGEKLFF

v_gene: TRBV4-2
j_gene: TRBJ1-2
d_gene: NA
abundance: NA
CDR3aa: CASSQSRRGPFNYGYTF

v_gene: TRBV7-2
j_gene: TRBJ2-3
d_gene: TRBD2
abundance: NA
CDR3aa: CASSSRLAGVGGDTQYF

v_gene: TRBV11-2
j_gene: TRBJ2-6
d_gene: NA
abundance: few
CDR3aa: CASSLDLANGANVLTF